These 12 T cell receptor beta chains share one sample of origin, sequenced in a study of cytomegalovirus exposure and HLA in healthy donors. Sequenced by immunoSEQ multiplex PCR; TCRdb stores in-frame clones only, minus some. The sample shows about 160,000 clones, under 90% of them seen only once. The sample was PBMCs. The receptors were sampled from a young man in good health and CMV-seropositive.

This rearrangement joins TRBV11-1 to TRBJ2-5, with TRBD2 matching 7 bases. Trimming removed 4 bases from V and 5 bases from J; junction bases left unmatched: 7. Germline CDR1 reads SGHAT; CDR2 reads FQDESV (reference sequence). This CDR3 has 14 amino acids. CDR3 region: CASSSPSGMETQYF. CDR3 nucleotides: TGTGCCAGCAGCTCCCCCAGCGGGATGGAGACCCAGTACTTC.

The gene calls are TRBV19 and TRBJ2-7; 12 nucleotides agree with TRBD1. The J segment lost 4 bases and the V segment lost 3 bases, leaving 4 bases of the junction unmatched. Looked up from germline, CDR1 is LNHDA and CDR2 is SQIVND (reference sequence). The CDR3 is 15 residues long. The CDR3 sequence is CASSIGDRGPYEQYF. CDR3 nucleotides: TGTGCCAGTAGTATCGGGGACAGGGGGCCTTACGAGCAGTACTTC.

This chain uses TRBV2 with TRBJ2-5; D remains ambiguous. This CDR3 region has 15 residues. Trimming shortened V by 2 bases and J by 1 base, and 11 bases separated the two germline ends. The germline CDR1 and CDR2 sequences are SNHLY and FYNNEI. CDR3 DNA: TGTGCCAGCAGTGAATGGGTGGGCAGCCAAGAGACCCAGTACTTC. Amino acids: CASSEWVGSQETQYF. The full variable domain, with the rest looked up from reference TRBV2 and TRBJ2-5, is EPEVTQTPSHQVTQMGQEVILRCVPISNHLYFYWYRQILGQKVEFLVSFYNNEISEKSEIFDDQFSVERPDGSNFTLKIRSTKLEDSAMYFCASSEWVGSQETQYFGPGTRLLVL.

The CDR3 coding sequence is TGTGCCAGCAGCTTGGAGGGGGATGAGCAGTTCTTC. It yields the protein CASSLEGDEQFF. This chain joins TRBV5-4 and TRBJ2-1, with a weak D call TRBD1 (6 bases). CDR3 length: 12 residues. Trimming took 0 bases from V and 8 from J, leaving 6 bases between them. CDR1 is SGHNT, CDR2 YYREEE, per germline (reference sequence).

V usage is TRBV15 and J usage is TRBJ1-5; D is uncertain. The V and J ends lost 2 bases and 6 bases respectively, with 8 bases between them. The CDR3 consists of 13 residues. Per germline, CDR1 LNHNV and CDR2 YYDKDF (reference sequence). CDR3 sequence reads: CATSRLFGQPQHF. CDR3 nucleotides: TGTGCCACCAGCAGATTGTTCGGTCAGCCCCAGCATTTT.

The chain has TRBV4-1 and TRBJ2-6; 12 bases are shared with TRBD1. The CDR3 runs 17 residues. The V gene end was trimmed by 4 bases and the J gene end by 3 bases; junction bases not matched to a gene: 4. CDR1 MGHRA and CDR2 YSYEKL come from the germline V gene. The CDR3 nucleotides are TGCGCCAGCAGCCGGGGGACAGGGGGCCGTGGGGCCAACGTCCTGACTTTC. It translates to CASSRGTGGRGANVLTF.

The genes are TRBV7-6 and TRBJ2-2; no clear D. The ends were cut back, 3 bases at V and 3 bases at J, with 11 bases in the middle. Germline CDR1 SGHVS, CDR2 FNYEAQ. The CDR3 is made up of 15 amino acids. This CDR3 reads CASSLRGPDTGELFF. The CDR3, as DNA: TGTGCCAGCAGCTTGCGTGGGCCCGACACCGGGGAGCTGTTTTTT. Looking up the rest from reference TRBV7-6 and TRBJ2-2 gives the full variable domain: GAGVSQSPRYKVTKRGQDVALRCDPISGHVSLYWYRQALGQGPEFLTYFNYEAQQDKSGLPNDRFSAERPEGSISTLTIQRTEQRDSAMYRCASSLRGPDTGELFFGEGSRLTVL.

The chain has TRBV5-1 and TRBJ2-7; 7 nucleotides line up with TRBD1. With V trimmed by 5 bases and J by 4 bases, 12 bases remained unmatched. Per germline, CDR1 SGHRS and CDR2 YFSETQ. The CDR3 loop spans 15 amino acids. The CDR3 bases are TGCGCCAGCAGAGAAAACAGGGGTTATTCTTACGAGCAGTACTTC. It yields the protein CASRENRGYSYEQYF.

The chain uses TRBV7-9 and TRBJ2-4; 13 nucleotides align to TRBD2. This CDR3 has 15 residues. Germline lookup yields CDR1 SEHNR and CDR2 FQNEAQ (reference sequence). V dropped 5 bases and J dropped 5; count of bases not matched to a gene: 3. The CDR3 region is CASSQGLAGQNIQYF. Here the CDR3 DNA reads TGTGCCAGCAGCCAGGGACTAGCGGGACAAAACATTCAGTACTTC.

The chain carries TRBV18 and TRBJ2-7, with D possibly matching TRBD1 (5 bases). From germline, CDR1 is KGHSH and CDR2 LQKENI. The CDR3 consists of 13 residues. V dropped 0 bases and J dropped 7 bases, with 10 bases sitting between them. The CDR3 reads CASSPPPGWEQYF. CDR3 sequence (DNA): TGTGCCAGCTCACCACCTCCAGGGTGGGAGCAGTACTTC.

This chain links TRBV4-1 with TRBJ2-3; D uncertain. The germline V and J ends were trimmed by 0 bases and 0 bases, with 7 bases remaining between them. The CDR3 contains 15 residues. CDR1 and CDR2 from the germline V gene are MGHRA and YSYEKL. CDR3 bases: TGCGCCAGCAGCCAAGATGGGCAGAGCACAGATACGCAGTATTTT. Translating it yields CASSQDGQSTDTQYF.

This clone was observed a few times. The CDR3 nucleotides read TGTGCCAGCAGTTCATTCACAGGGGCCTACGAGCAGTACTTC. Its protein product is CASSSFTGAYEQYF. The gene calls are TRBV28 and TRBJ2-7, with TRBD1 matching over 7 bases. This CDR3 is built from 14 residues. Trimming at V came to 4 bases and at J to 2 bases, leaving 5 bases not matched to a gene. The germline V gene encodes CDR1 MDHEN and CDR2 SYDVKM.